This entry lists 9 T cell receptor beta chains sequenced from one sample in a study of CD8 T cells in Susac syndrome. RNA amounts of roughly 0.5 to 1 ug underwent reverse transcription with random hexamers. TCRdb analysed the immunoSEQ multiplex PCR reads with MiXCR anew, one entry per CDR3 protein. The sample has 120,000 to 150,000 distinct CDR3 sequences, approximately 93% seen once. Sequences were obtained from CD4+ T cells from PBMCs. These receptors all come from a human donor in good health.

V gene TRBV14 combines with J gene TRBJ1-2, with 8 nucleotides matching TRBD1. CDR1 is SGHDN, CDR2 FVKESK, per germline. This CDR3 is 15 amino acids long. V gave up 2 bases and J gave up 4 bases; unmatched junction bases: 6. CDR3 in amino acids: CASSQNRGSSYGYTF. CDR3 coding DNA: TGTGCCAGCAGCCAAAACAGGGGGTCCAGCTATGGCTACACCTTC.

This chain uses TRBV5-1 with TRBJ2-5; TRBD2 is a possible D gene (5 bases). This CDR3 has 14 residues. V was cut by 3 bases and J by 7 bases, with 16 bases left in between. The germline V gene encodes CDR1 SGHRS and CDR2 YFSETQ. This chain's CDR3 is CASSSPGLDGTQYF. The CDR3 region has the DNA TGCGCCAGCAGCTCGCCTGGACTTGATGGGACCCAGTACTTC.

V gene TRBV2 combines with J gene TRBJ2-1, with TRBD2 identical over 9 bases. CDR3 length equals 17 residues. J was trimmed by 5 bases and V by 5 bases; bases with no gene match: 13. From germline, CDR1 is SNHLY and CDR2 FYNNEI. The CDR3 region has the DNA TGTGCCAGCAGTCAGGGTCGACGACTAGCGGACAACAATGAGCAGTTCTTC. Residues: CASSQGRRLADNNEQFF.

The chain is built from TRBV18 and TRBJ1-2; 9 positions match TRBD1. V shed 6 bases, J shed 6 bases, and the junction held 8 bases outside the gene matches. Per germline, CDR1 KGHSH and CDR2 LQKENI. CDR3 length: 14 amino acids. The CDR3 DNA reads TGTGCCAGCTCGTCGGACAGGGGAGTCGATGGCTACACCTTC. It is translated as CASSSDRGVDGYTF.

The rearrangement links TRBV24-1 to TRBJ1-2; D remains ambiguous. The CDR3 totals 12 residues. CDR1 and CDR2 from the germline V gene are KGHDR and SFDVKD. V gave up 5 bases and J gave up 6 bases, with 9 bases separating them. The CDR3 nucleotides read TGTGCCACCAGTGCCCTCGGGGATGGCTACACCTTC. Translating it yields CATSALGDGYTF.

This clonotype showed up just once. The rearrangement joins TRBV29-1 to TRBJ2-1, with D perhaps TRBD1 or TRBD2 (5 bases each). The CDR3 is 13 amino acids. Germline CDR1 reads SQVTM; CDR2 reads ANQGSEA. Trimming took off 2 bases at V and 6 bases at J, with 11 bases between the two ends. The CDR3 here is CSVERQRGNEQFF. The CDR3 DNA reads TGCAGCGTTGAACGCCAGAGGGGCAATGAGCAGTTCTTC.

This chain links TRBV30 with TRBJ1-5, with 7 bases matching TRBD1. Per the germline V gene, CDR1 is GTSNPN and CDR2 is SVGIG (reference sequence). V was clipped by 2 bases and J by 0 bases; unmatched bases: 7. The CDR3 extends over 16 amino acids. DNA of the CDR3: TGTGCCTGGAGTCCGGGACAGCTTTATAGCAATCAGCCCCAGCATTTT. Translation gives CAWSPGQLYSNQPQHF. Complete variable domain (other parts from reference TRBV30 and TRBJ1-5): SQTIHQWPATLVQPVGSPLSLECTVEGTSNPNLYWYRQAAGRGLQLLFYSVGIGQISSEVPQNLSASRPQDRQFILSSKKLLLSDSGFYLCAWSPGQLYSNQPQHFGDGTRLSIL.

The chain has TRBV2 and TRBJ1-1; 8 positions match TRBD1. This CDR3 comprises 13 residues. The trim removed 9 bases at V and 7 bases at J, leaving 10 bases unmatched. Per the germline V gene, CDR1 is SNHLY and CDR2 is FYNNEI. CDR3 in DNA: TGTGCCAGGATTGACGGGACAGGAAATGAAGCTTTCTTT. Translation gives CARIDGTGNEAFF.

The chain uses TRBV6-5 and TRBJ1-2, with 11 bases identical to TRBD1. This CDR3 contains 17 residues. J gave up 3 bases and V 0 bases, and 6 bases lay outside the gene matches. The germline gives CDR1 MNHEY, CDR2 SVGAGI. The CDR3 DNA is TGTGCCAGCAGTTACTCCCCGGGACAGGGGGAGTACTATGGCTACACCTTC. It specifies CASSYSPGQGEYYGYTF.